This T cell receptor beta chain is from a study of blood T cell repertoires in COVID-19. For the study at large: Samples taken during acute and convalescent COVID-19 were collected in the United States, Italy and Spain. In each case, the material was cDNA or gDNA derived from T cells, B-cell-depleted T cells, or PBMCs.

Authors' data handling: Counts of nucleated cells, estimated from reference gene primer amplification, were obtained. Using immunoSEQ multiplex PCR, the repertoire was profiled, and TCRdb retains in-frame clones only, with some absent. D and trimming come from the DNA, and the V and J calls and clone size come from that table. The data hold approximately 190,000 clones, with 82% observed a single time. Unmatched junction bases numbered 9, after V lost 4 bases and J lost 6 bases. This CDR3 has 14 amino acids. Germline loops: CDR1 SGDLS, CDR2 YYNGEE. The chain joins TRBV9 to TRBJ1-2; TRBD1 aligns across 7 bases. Sample: peripheral blood. The sequence was obtained from a human donor with acute or convalescent COVID-19. The donor label of this sample is uncertain. CDR3 sequence (DNA): TGTGCCAGCAGCCTACAGGGGCGGGTGGATGGCTACACCTTC. Translation gives CASSLQGRVDGYTF. Drawing the rest from reference TRBV9 and TRBJ1-2, the complete variable domain is DSGVTQTPKHLITATGQRVTLRCSPRSGDLSVYWYQQSLDQGLQFLIQYYNGEERAKGNILERFSAQQFPDLHSELNLSSLELGDSALYFCASSLQGRVDGYTFGSGTRLTVV.